The 10 T cell receptor beta chains in this list originate from one sample, sequenced in a study of blood T cell repertoires in COVID-19. Method: immunoSEQ multiplex PCR; TCRdb's copy keeps in-frame clones and lacks some. The table lists under 130,000 clones, over 70% of them singletons. What was sequenced was peripheral blood. The receptor set was obtained from a human donor in a cohort sampled during active or convalescent COVID-19.

The chain has TRBV29-1 and TRBJ1-5, with D unclear. The CDR3 runs to 12 residues. The germline V and J ends were trimmed by 4 bases and 5 bases, with 9 bases remaining between them. Germline lookup yields CDR1 SQVTM and CDR2 ANQGSEA. CDR3: CSVAGFDQPQHF. The CDR3 nucleotides are TGCAGCGTTGCCGGGTTTGATCAGCCCCAGCATTTT.

The CDR3, as DNA: TGTGCCAGCAGCTACACCGGGACAGGGAATTATGGCTACACCTTC. Translated, it gives CASSYTGTGNYGYTF. The chain links TRBV11-2 to TRBJ1-2; 9 positions match TRBD1. The CDR3 has 15 amino acids. From germline, CDR1 is SGHAT and CDR2 FQNNGV. V lost 4 bases to trimming and J lost 5 bases; unmatched junction nucleotides: 8.

The chain links TRBV7-2 to TRBJ2-7, with TRBD1 identical over 9 bases. Trimming at V came to 6 bases and at J to 3 bases, leaving 6 bases not matched to a gene. The CDR3 is 14 residues long. The V gene's germline CDR1 is SGHTA and CDR2 FQGNSA. The CDR3 nucleotides read TGTGCCAGCAGTCGGACAGGGGAGGGCTACGAGCAGTACTTC. Translation gives CASSRTGEGYEQYF.

This clone was found a few times. The gene calls are TRBV2 and TRBJ1-3; tentative D call: TRBD1 (6 bases). V lost 7 bases and J lost 4, with 11 bases in between. The CDR3 runs 13 residues. CDR1 and CDR2 (germline): SNHLY, FYNNEI. The CDR3 DNA reads as TGTGCCAGCAAGTACAGGGACGGAAACACCATATATTTT. It codes for CASKYRDGNTIYF.

CDR3 DNA sequence: TGTGCCAGCAGCCCACGGACAGGGGACGGCTACACCTTC. Its protein product is CASSPRTGDGYTF. The chain carries TRBV14 and TRBJ1-2, with TRBD1 identical over 9 bases. Losses at the gene ends were 4 bases for V and 8 bases for J; bases not matched to a gene: 5. CDR1 and CDR2 (germline): SGHDN, FVKESK. The CDR3 covers 13 residues.

The genes are TRBV3-1 (or the pseudogene TRBV3-2) and TRBJ1-2, with D possibly TRBD1 on 5 matching bases. Trimming removed 4 bases from V and 2 bases from J, with 14 bases in between. From germline, CDR1 is LGHDT and CDR2 YNNKEL (reference sequence). There are 15 residues in the CDR3. CDR3 nucleotides: TGTGCCAGCAGCCCGTGGACACCGAAAAACTATGGCTACACCTTC. It specifies CASSPWTPKNYGYTF.

The chain employs TRBV9 and TRBJ2-7; 10 bases fit TRBD1. The CDR3 contains 14 residues. The trim removed 4 bases at V and 5 bases at J, leaving 6 bases unmatched. The germline CDR1 and CDR2 sequences are SGDLS and YYNGEE. Written as DNA, the CDR3 is TGTGCCAGCAGCCCGGGACAGGGGTCGGACGAGCAGTACTTC. Protein sequence: CASSPGQGSDEQYF. The full variable domain, rest sourced from reference TRBV9 and TRBJ2-7, is DSGVTQTPKHLITATGQRVTLRCSPRSGDLSVYWYQQSLDQGLQFLIQYYNGEERAKGNILERFSAQQFPDLHSELNLSSLELGDSALYFCASSPGQGSDEQYFGPGTRLTVT.

The rearrangement joins TRBV6-2 or TRBV6-3 to TRBJ2-1; 9 bases match TRBD2. The CDR3 extends over 16 amino acids. V was clipped by 3 bases and J by 7 bases; unmatched bases: 10. Per germline, CDR1 MNHEY and CDR2 SVGEGT. CDR3 coding DNA: TGTGCCAGCAGTTATCCGCGGGGGGGCCACTTGAATGAGCAGTTCTTC. This encodes CASSYPRGGHLNEQFF.

The gene calls are TRBV30 and TRBJ2-1, with TRBD1 matching over 10 bases. The CDR3 has 11 amino acids. V trimming: 8 bases; J trimming: 7 bases; junction bases outside the gene matches: 2. Germline lookup yields CDR1 GTSNPN and CDR2 SVGIG (reference sequence). CDR3: CAGTGANEQFF. The CDR3 region has the DNA TGTGCCGGGACAGGGGCAAATGAGCAGTTCTTC.

For the CDR3, the DNA is TGTGCCAGCGCCCTAGGGACAGCAACAGATACGCAGTATTTT. It translates to CASALGTATDTQYF. The chain combines TRBV5-8 with TRBJ2-3, with 7 bases identical to TRBD1. The germline V gene encodes CDR1 SGHTS and CDR2 YDEGEE. Losses at the gene ends were 7 bases for V and 3 bases for J; bases not matched to a gene: 8. The CDR3 consists of 14 residues.